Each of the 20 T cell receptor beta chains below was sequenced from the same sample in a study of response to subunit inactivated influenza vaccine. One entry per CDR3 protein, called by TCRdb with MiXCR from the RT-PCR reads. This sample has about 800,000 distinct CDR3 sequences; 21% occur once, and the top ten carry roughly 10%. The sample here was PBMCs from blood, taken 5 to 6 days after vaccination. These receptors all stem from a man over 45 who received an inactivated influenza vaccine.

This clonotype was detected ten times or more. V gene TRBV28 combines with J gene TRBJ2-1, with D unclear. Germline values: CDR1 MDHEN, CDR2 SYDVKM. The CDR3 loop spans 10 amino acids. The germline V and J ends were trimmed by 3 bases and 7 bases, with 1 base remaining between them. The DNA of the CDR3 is TGTGCCAGCAGTTTTAATGAGCAGTTCTTC. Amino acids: CASSFNEQFF. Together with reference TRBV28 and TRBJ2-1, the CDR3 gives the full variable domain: DVKVTQSSRYLVKRTGEKVFLECVQDMDHENMFWYRQDPGLGLRLIYFSYDVKMKEKGDIPEGYSVSREKKERFSLILESASTNQTSMYLCASSFNEQFFGPGTRLTVL.

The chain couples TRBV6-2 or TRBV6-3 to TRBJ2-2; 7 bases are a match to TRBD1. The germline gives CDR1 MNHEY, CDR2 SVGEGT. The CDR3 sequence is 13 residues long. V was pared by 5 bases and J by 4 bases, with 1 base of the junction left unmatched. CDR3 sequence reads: CASSGQVTGELFF. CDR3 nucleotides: TGTGCCAGCAGTGGACAGGTCACCGGGGAGCTGTTTTTT.

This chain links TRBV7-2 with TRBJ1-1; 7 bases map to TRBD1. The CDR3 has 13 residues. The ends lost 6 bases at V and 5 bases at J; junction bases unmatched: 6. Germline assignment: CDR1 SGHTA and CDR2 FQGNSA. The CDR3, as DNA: TGTGCCAGCAGTAGGGGGCAACAAACTGAAGCTTTCTTT. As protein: CASSRGQQTEAFF.

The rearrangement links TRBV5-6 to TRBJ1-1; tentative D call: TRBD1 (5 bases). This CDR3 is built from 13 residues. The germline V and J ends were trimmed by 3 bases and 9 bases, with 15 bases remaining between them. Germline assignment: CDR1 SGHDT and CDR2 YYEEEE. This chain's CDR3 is CASSSGTLGQAFF. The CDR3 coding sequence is TGTGCCAGCAGCTCCGGGACCCTTGGGCAAGCTTTCTTT.

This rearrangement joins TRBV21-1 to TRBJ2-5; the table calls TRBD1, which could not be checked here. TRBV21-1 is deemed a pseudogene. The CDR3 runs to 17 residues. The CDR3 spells CASSKTSGQDVKETQYF. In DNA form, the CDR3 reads TGTGCCAGCAGCAAAACTTCGGGACAGGACGTTAAAGAGACCCAGTACTTC.

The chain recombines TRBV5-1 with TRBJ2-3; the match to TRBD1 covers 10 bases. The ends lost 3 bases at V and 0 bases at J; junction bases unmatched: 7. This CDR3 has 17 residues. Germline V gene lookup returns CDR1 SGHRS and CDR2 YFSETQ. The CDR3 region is CASSWTGGVGSTDTQYF. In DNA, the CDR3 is TGCGCCAGCAGCTGGACAGGGGGTGTCGGTAGCACAGATACGCAGTATTTT.

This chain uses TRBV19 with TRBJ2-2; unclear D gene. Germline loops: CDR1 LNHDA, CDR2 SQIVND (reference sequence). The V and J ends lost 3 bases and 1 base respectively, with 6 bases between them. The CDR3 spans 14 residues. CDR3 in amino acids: CASSIFLNTGELFF. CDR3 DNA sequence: TGTGCCAGTAGTATCTTCCTGAACACCGGGGAGCTGTTTTTT.

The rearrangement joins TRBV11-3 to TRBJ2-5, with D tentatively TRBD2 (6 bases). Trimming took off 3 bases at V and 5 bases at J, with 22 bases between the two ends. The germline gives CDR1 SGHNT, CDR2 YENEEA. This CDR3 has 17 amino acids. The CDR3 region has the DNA TGTGCCAGCAGCTTGGGGAATAACCCCACTAGCTTGGAGACCCAGTACTTC. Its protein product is CASSLGNNPTSLETQYF.

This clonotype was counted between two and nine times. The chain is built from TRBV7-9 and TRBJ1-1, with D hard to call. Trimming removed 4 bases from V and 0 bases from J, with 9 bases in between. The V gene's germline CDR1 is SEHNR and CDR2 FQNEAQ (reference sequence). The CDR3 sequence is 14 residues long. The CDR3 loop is CASSSSRMNTEAFF. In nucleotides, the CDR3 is TGTGCCAGCAGCTCGAGTAGAATGAACACTGAAGCTTTCTTT. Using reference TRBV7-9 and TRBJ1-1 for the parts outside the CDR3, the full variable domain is DTGVSQNPRHKITKRGQNVTFRCDPISEHNRLYWYRQTLGQGPEFLTYFQNEAQLEKSRLLSDRFSAERPKGSFSTLEIQRTEQGDSAMYLCASSSSRMNTEAFFGQGTRLTVV.

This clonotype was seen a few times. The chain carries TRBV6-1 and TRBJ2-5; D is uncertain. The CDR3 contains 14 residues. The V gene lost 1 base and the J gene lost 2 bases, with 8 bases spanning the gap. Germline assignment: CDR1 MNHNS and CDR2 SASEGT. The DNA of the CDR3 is TGTGCCAGCAGTGAAGGTGGTTTGCAAGAGACCCAGTACTTC. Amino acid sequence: CASSEGGLQETQYF.

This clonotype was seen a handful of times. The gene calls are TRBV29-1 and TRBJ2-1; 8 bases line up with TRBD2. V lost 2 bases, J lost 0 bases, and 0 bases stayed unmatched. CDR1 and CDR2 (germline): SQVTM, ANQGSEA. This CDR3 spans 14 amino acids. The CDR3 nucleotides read TGCAGCGTTGAAAGCGGGAGCTCCTACAATGAGCAGTTCTTC. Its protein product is CSVESGSSYNEQFF.

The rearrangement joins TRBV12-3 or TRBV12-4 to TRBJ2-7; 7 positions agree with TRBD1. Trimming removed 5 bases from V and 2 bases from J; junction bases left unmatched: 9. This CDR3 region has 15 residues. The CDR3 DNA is TGTGCCAGCAGTAACCGGGACAGAGTAACCTACGAGCAGTACTTC. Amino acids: CASSNRDRVTYEQYF.

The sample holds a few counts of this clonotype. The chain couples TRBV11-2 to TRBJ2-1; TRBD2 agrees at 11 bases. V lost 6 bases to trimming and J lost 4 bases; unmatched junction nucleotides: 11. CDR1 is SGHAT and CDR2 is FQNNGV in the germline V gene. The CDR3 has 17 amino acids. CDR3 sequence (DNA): TGTGCCAGCAGTAAAACCCCGGGACTAGCGGATTACAATGAGCAGTTCTTC. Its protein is CASSKTPGLADYNEQFF.

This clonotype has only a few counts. CDR3 bases: TGCAGTGCTAGAGATCTGGAGCCATCGGTACGCAATGAGCAGTTCTTC. This encodes CSARDLEPSVRNEQFF. V usage is TRBV20-1 and J usage is TRBJ2-1; the D is unclear. Trimming removed 0 bases from V and 6 bases from J, with 18 bases in between. The CDR3 length is 16 residues. Germline V gives CDR1 DFQATT, CDR2 SNEGSKA (reference sequence).

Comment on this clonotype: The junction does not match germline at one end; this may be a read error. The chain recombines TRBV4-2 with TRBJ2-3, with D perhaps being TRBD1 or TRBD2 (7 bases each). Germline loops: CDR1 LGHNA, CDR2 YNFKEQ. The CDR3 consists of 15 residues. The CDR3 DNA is TGTGCCAGCAGCCCAGGGGGGGACAGCAGAGATACGCAGTATTTT. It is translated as CASSPGGDSRDTQYF.

The CDR3 spells CASSDRGHNEQFF. CDR3 DNA sequence: TGTGCCAGCAGTGACAGGGGGCATAATGAGCAGTTCTTC. The V and J genes are TRBV2 and TRBJ2-1; TRBD1 matches at 8 bases. After removal of 3 bases from V and 7 bases from J, the junction contained 2 bases not matched to a gene. This CDR3 is 13 amino acids long. Germline CDR1 and CDR2: SNHLY and FYNNEI.

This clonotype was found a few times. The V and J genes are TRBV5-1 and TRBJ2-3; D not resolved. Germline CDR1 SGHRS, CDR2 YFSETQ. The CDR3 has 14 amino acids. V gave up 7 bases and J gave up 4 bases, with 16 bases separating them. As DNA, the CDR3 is TGCGCCAGCTTTGAAGAGCCGTTGGCAGATACGCAGTATTTT. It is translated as CASFEEPLADTQYF.

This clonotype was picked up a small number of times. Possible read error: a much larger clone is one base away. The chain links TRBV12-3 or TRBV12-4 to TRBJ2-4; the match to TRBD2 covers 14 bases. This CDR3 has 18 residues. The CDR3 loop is CACSSLGLAGVVGNIQYF. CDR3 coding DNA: TGTGCCTGCAGTTCCCTGGGACTAGCGGGAGTGGTGGGAAACATTCAGTACTTC.

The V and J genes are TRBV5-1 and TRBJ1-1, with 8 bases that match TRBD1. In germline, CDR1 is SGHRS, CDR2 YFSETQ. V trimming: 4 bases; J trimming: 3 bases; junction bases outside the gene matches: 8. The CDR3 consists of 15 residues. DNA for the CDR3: TGCGCCAGCAGCGACGACAGGGGAGGGGACACTGAAGCTTTCTTT. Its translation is CASSDDRGGDTEAFF.

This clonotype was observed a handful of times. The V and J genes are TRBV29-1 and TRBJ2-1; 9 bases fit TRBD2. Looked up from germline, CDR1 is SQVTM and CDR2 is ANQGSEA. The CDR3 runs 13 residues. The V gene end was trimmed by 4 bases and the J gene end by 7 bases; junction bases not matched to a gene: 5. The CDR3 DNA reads TGCAGCGTTGGCGGGAGGGCCTTTAATGAGCAGTTCTTC. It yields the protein CSVGGRAFNEQFF.